This TCR beta chain appears in the sequencing data of a study of control samples from healthy donors and cancer patients. Assay used: immunoSEQ multiplex PCR; TCRdb lists only in-frame clones, some missing. The sample has around 42,000 clones, over 80% seen once. From germline, CDR1 is GTSNPN and CDR2 SVGIG (reference sequence). Trimming removed 0 bases from V and 4 bases from J, with 15 bases in between. This CDR3 spans 15 amino acids. The receptor's source is a man in his sixties in good health. The chain joins TRBV30 to TRBJ1-1; D is possibly TRBD1 (6 bases). The sequencing input was blood. The CDR3: CAWSVRGGRLTEAFF. CDR3 nucleotide sequence: TGTGCCTGGAGTGTTAGGGGGGGACGACTCACTGAAGCTTTCTTT.